A selection of T cell receptor beta chains follows, all from one sample in a study of vaccination and CD4 T cells after COVID-19. TCRdb passed the PCR reads through MiXCR, listing each CDR3 protein once. Found here are about 17,000 distinct CDR3 sequences, more than 50% of them singletons; the top ten hold approximately 10%. The antigens these receptors bind are not known. The sequencing input was CD4+ T cells from blood, cultured in vitro. The receptors originated from a human donor who had recovered from COVID-19. CDR3s include the opening cysteine and the closing phenylalanine or tryptophan. A D gene is named only where the DNA matches it firmly. Size is stated for part of the rows, as once, few or many counts, or as a class when the clone is expanded.

NA,TRBJ1-1,NA,TRBV20-1,CSARQTGTVNTEAFF,TGCAGTGCTAGACAGACCGGGACCGTGAACACTGAAGCTTTCTTT
NA,TRBJ2-5,TRBD2,TRBV20-1,CSAGTNLETQYF,TGCAGTGCCGGGACTAACTTAGAGACCCAGTACTTC
NA,TRBJ2-6,NA,TRBV27,CASSSLFVAAGANVLTF,TGTGCCAGCAGTTCCCTCTTCGTCGCGGCTGGGGCCAACGTCCTGACTTTC
few,TRBJ1-1,TRBD1,TRBV4-2,CASSHTTGSNQNTEAFF,TGTGCCAGCAGCCACACGACAGGGAGTAATCAGAACACTGAAGCTTTCTTT
NA,TRBJ1-2,NA,TRBV2,CASSEYPGSGYTF,TGTGCCAGCAGTGAATACCCAGGGAGCGGCTACACCTTC
NA,TRBJ2-5,NA,TRBV7-2,CASSLRTVQETQYF,TGTGCCAGCAGCTTACGAACTGTACAAGAGACCCAGTACTTC
NA,TRBJ2-1,TRBD2,TRBV7-7,CASSFTSGSEQFF,TGTGCTAGCAGCTTCACTAGCGGGAGTGAGCAGTTCTTC
NA,TRBJ2-3,TRBD2,TRBV20-1,CSARDPREGLTDTQYF,TGCAGTGCTAGAGATCCGCGGGAGGGACTCACAGATACGCAGTATTTT
few,TRBJ1-2,NA,TRBV7-3,CASSSTANYGYTF,TGTGCCAGCAGCTCCACAGCAAACTATGGCTACACCTTC
NA,TRBJ1-2,TRBD1,TRBV6-1,CAIRGTGKNYGYTF,TGTGCCATCCGCGGGACAGGGAAAAACTATGGCTACACCTTC
few,TRBJ1-5,NA,TRBV6-1,CASSDYGQPQHF,TGTGCCAGCAGTGATTACGGCCAGCCCCAGCATTTT
once,TRBJ2-5,NA,TRBV7-3,CASSRDPSRETQYF,TGTGCCAGCAGCCGGGACCCGTCCCGAGAGACCCAGTACTTC
few,TRBJ2-3,NA,TRBV20-1,CSAPDRRTQYF,TGCAGTGCCCCGGACCGGCGGACGCAGTATTTT
NA,TRBJ1-6,TRBD1,TRBV7-2,CASSPGQGHNSPLHF,TGTGCCAGCAGCCCAGGACAGGGACATAATTCACCCCTCCACTTT
NA,TRBJ2-3,NA,TRBV7-9,CASSPGTQEITDTQYF,TGTGCCAGCAGCCCAGGGACGCAAGAGATCACAGATACGCAGTATTTT
large,TRBJ1-2,NA,TRBV6-4,CASSEGGTINRGYTF,TGTGCCAGCAGTGAGGGGGGGACAATAAATCGTGGCTACACCTTC
NA,TRBJ2-5,TRBD2,TRBV2,CASSSPGPGGETQYF,TGTGCCAGCAGCTCCCCGGGACCGGGGGGAGAGACCCAGTACTTC
NA,TRBJ2-1,TRBD2,TRBV6-2/TRBV6-3,CASSPLAGGNEQFF,TGTGCCAGCAGTCCGCTAGCGGGAGGTAATGAGCAGTTCTTC
NA,TRBJ2-5,TRBD1,TRBV20-1,CSAVPGQGETQYF,TGCAGTGCCGTACCGGGACAGGGGGAGACCCAGTACTTC
few,TRBJ2-5,TRBD1,TRBV20-1,CSARANGTAQETQYF,TGCAGTGCTAGGGCCAACGGGACAGCCCAAGAGACCCAGTACTTC
few,TRBJ1-1,NA,TRBV7-9,CASSLLRGLNEAFF,TGTGCCAGCAGCTTATTGAGAGGGCTCAACGAAGCTTTCTTT
NA,TRBJ2-7,NA,TRBV7-9,CASSLGSLREQYF,TGTGCCAGCAGCTTGGGGTCTCTAAGGGAGCAGTACTTC
NA,TRBJ2-5,TRBD1,TRBV7-3,CASSSRAGGRGEETQYF,TGTGCCAGCAGCTCTCGGGCAGGGGGCCGAGGTGAAGAGACCCAGTACTTC
NA,TRBJ2-3,TRBD2,TRBV29-1,CSSSRTSADTQYF,TGCAGTTCCTCTCGGACTAGCGCAGATACGCAGTATTTT
NA,TRBJ2-1,TRBD2,TRBV20-1,CSARRLAGGHDGNEQFF,TGCAGTGCTAGGAGGCTAGCGGGGGGGCATGATGGGAATGAGCAGTTCTTC
NA,TRBJ1-2,NA,TRBV5-1,CASSLGAGNYGYTF,TGCGCCAGCAGCTTGGGGGCGGGGAACTATGGCTACACCTTC
NA,TRBJ2-1,TRBD2,TRBV27,CASKAGGSYNEQFF,TGTGCCAGCAAGGCCGGGGGGTCCTACAATGAGCAGTTCTTC
NA,TRBJ2-3,TRBD2,TRBV19,CASQPGLLTDTQYF,TGTGCCAGCCAACCGGGACTACTCACAGATACGCAGTATTTT
NA,TRBJ1-1,NA,TRBV11-3,CASSLEWRSEAFF,TGTGCCAGCAGCTTAGAGTGGCGAAGTGAGGCTTTCTTT
NA,TRBJ1-5,TRBD1,TRBV19,CASRKRQGLSNQPQHF,TGTGCCAGCCGAAAAAGACAGGGTCTGAGCAATCAGCCCCAGCATTTT
NA,TRBJ2-7,TRBD1,TRBV6-1,CASRRTRQGVLYEQYF,TGTGCCAGCAGACGCACTAGACAGGGGGTTCTCTACGAGCAGTACTTC
NA,TRBJ2-5,NA,TRBV12-3/TRBV12-4,CASSLRGPETQYF,TGTGCCAGCAGTTTACGAGGGCCAGAGACCCAGTACTTC
NA,TRBJ2-7,TRBD1,TRBV4-3,CASSYRDRGHEQYF,TGCGCCAGCAGCTACCGGGACAGGGGGCACGAGCAGTACTTC
NA,TRBJ2-2,NA,TRBV7-6,CASSVEWGARELFF,TGTGCTAGTTCTGTCGAGTGGGGGGCCAGGGAGCTGTTTTTT
NA,TRBJ2-3,NA,TRBV24-1,CATSDRSQTSDTQYF,TGTGCCACCAGTGACCGGTCCCAGACATCAGATACGCAGTATTTT
NA,TRBJ2-7,TRBD2,TRBV6-2/TRBV6-3,CASRLSGTYEQYF,TGTGCCAGCAGGCTGAGCGGGACCTACGAGCAGTACTTC
few,TRBJ2-1,TRBD2,TRBV7-9,CASSSRLAFHEQFF,TGTGCCAGCAGCTCACGACTAGCTTTCCATGAGCAGTTCTTC